This TCR beta chain was observed in a study of shared clonotypes between healthy human individuals. As for the study in general: Per donor, three plates held CD4 naive cells, three held CD4 memory, two held CD8 naive and one held CD8 memory.

Method: immunoSEQ multiplex PCR; TCRdb's copy keeps in-frame clones and lacks some. The sample contains around 2.5 million clones, 80% to 95% of which appear only once. The donors, all of them Caucasian adults, lived in Nashville, Tennessee. This clone was found once. This CDR3 is also generated by other DNA sequences in the sample. V was clipped by 2 bases and J by 3 bases; unmatched bases: 2. CDR3 length equals 15 residues. Germline values: CDR1 SGHRS, CDR2 YFSETQ. The gene calls are TRBV5-1 and TRBJ2-2, with 9 bases matching TRBD1. The sequence was collected from a man between 18 and 35 years old in good health. Some clones in this sample may be carry-over from other donors' samples. Sequenced input: naive CD4+ T cells from PBMCs. The subset: CD45RA+ positively selected. The CDR3, as DNA: TGCGCCAGCAGCTTCGACAGGGGGGACACCGGGGAGCTGTTTTTT. Its protein is CASSFDRGDTGELFF.